A single sample gave rise to the 29 T cell receptor beta chains below, sequenced in a study of blood T cell repertoires in COVID-19. TCRdb's table, derived via immunoSEQ multiplex PCR, lists solely in-frame clones and lacks some. The sample consists of approximately 250,000 clones, 70% to 90% of them appearing once. Sequencing used peripheral blood. The receptors were sampled from a man younger than 35 with active or convalescent COVID-19.

The chain couples TRBV7-9 to TRBJ1-1; 10 bases fit TRBD1. Germline loops: CDR1 SEHNR, CDR2 FQNEAQ (reference sequence). Trimming at V came to 1 base and at J to 11 bases, leaving 7 bases not matched to a gene. This CDR3 is 14 amino acids long. Here the CDR3 reads CASSLGDRGLWAFF. The CDR3 DNA is TGTGCCAGCAGCTTAGGGGACAGGGGCTTGTGGGCTTTCTTT.

The chain combines TRBV5-1 with TRBJ1-3; D is unresolved. V lost 2 bases to trimming and J lost 0 bases, with 9 bases between them. The CDR3 runs 15 residues. Germline V gene lookup returns CDR1 SGHRS and CDR2 YFSETQ. CDR3 sequence reads: CASSFDGYSGNTIYF. The CDR3 bases are TGCGCCAGCAGCTTTGACGGGTACTCTGGAAACACCATATATTTT.

The genes are TRBV5-1 and TRBJ2-7, with 14 bases aligning to TRBD2. This CDR3 has 16 amino acids. The V and J ends lost 0 bases and 7 bases, in that order; junction bases with no gene match: 6. Germline assignment: CDR1 SGHRS and CDR2 YFSETQ. The CDR3 DNA is TGCGCCAGCAGCTTGGGGGGGACTAGCGGGAGTGAAGAGCAGTACTTC. Protein sequence: CASSLGGTSGSEEQYF.

V gene TRBV25-1 combines with J gene TRBJ2-2; no clear D. V lost 2 bases and J lost 6, with 7 bases in between. This CDR3 comprises 13 residues. Per the germline V gene, CDR1 is MGHDK and CDR2 is SYGVNS. The CDR3 spells CASSEIFAGELFF. The CDR3 nucleotides read TGTGCCAGCAGTGAAATATTTGCCGGGGAGCTGTTTTTT.

The chain carries TRBV6-5 and TRBJ2-2, with D uncertain. The CDR3 extends over 14 amino acids. V was clipped by 5 bases and J by 6 bases, with 13 bases between them. Germline V gives CDR1 MNHEY, CDR2 SVGAGI. In DNA, the CDR3 is TGTGCCAGCAGTCCCGCACAGTTCCCCGGGGAGCTGTTTTTT. This encodes CASSPAQFPGELFF.

The rearrangement joins TRBV2 to TRBJ2-7, with a weak D call TRBD2 (5 bases). V lost 6 bases to trimming and J lost 5 bases, with 11 bases between them. The CDR3 contains 12 residues. The germline V gene encodes CDR1 SNHLY and CDR2 FYNNEI. The CDR3 is CASSVERNEQYF. Written as DNA, the CDR3 is TGTGCCAGCAGCGTAGAGCGGAACGAGCAGTACTTC.

The chain uses TRBV5-6 and TRBJ1-5; possibly TRBD1 for D (5 bases). The germline gives CDR1 SGHDT, CDR2 YYEEEE. V was clipped by 5 bases and J by 4 bases, with 13 bases between them. This CDR3 comprises 14 residues. CDR3 nucleotide sequence: TGTGCCAGCAGTTTTGGACAAGGAAATCAGCCCCAGCATTTT. Its translation: CASSFGQGNQPQHF.

This chain uses TRBV19 with TRBJ2-7; a possible D gene is TRBD2 (5 bases). Trimming removed 1 base from V and 0 bases from J, with 16 bases in between. The germline V gene has CDR1 LNHDA and CDR2 SQIVND (reference sequence). The CDR3 is made up of 17 amino acids. This CDR3 is CASSIGGGRVSSYEQYF. CDR3 nucleotides: TGTGCCAGTAGTATAGGAGGTGGGCGGGTGAGCTCCTACGAGCAGTACTTC.

The rearrangement links TRBV30 to TRBJ1-1, with a weak D call TRBD1 (6 bases). The CDR3 runs to 15 residues. Trimming shortened V by 1 base and J by 4 bases, and 16 bases separated the two germline ends. CDR1 and CDR2 from the germline V gene are GTSNPN and SVGIG (reference sequence). The DNA of the CDR3 is TGTGCCTGGAGTGGGATGGGGCCACAGGGCACTGAAGCTTTCTTT. Amino acid sequence: CAWSGMGPQGTEAFF.

The chain carries TRBV6-5 and TRBJ1-6; a possible D gene is TRBD1 (5 bases). The CDR3 has 13 amino acids. V was pared by 8 bases and J by 7 bases, with 12 bases between. Germline V gives CDR1 MNHEY, CDR2 SVGAGI. The CDR3 region has the DNA TGTGCCAGCGGACATATCGTCAATTCACCCCTCCACTTT. This codes for CASGHIVNSPLHF.

J is TRBJ2-1 and V is TRBV29-1; TRBD2 matches 9 bases. V shed 0 bases, J shed 0 bases, and the junction held 3 bases outside the gene matches. The germline V gene has CDR1 SQVTM and CDR2 ANQGSEA. The CDR3 loop spans 16 amino acids. The CDR3 spells CSVEELAGSSYNEQFF. DNA of the CDR3: TGCAGCGTTGAAGAACTAGCGGGCAGCTCCTACAATGAGCAGTTCTTC.

V gene TRBV19 combines with J gene TRBJ2-7; no firm D call. In germline, CDR1 is LNHDA, CDR2 SQIVND (reference sequence). The V end was cut by 3 bases, the J end by 0 bases, with 9 bases between. This CDR3 has 14 amino acids. The CDR3 DNA follows: TGTGCCAGTAGTATGTCCGCGTACTCCTACGAGCAGTACTTC. This codes for CASSMSAYSYEQYF. Full variable domain (rest looked up from reference TRBV19 and TRBJ2-7): DGGITQSPKYLFRKEGQNVTLSCEQNLNHDAMYWYRQDPGQGLRLIYYSQIVNDFQKGDIAEGYSVSREKKESFPLTVTSAQKNPTAFYLCASSMSAYSYEQYFGPGTRLTVT.

The chain joins TRBV6-5 to TRBJ1-5, with D uncertain. Germline V gene data show CDR1 as MNHEY and CDR2 as SVGAGI. Trimming pared 5 bases from V and 3 bases from J, leaving 11 bases between. CDR3 length: 14 residues. CDR3 residues: CASSRRQDNQPQHF. For the CDR3, the DNA is TGTGCCAGCAGTCGACGACAAGACAATCAGCCCCAGCATTTT.

The chain has TRBV2 and TRBJ2-2; D might be TRBD1 (6 bases). This CDR3 has 14 amino acids. V gave up 7 bases and J gave up 3 bases, with 12 bases separating them. Per the germline V gene, CDR1 is SNHLY and CDR2 is FYNNEI. DNA of the CDR3: TGTGCCAGCACTAAGGGGGTGGACACCGGGGAGCTGTTTTTT. Amino acids: CASTKGVDTGELFF.

This clone has only one observation. This chain connects TRBV18 to TRBJ2-3; 8 bases align to TRBD2. Germline assignment: CDR1 KGHSH and CDR2 LQKENI. With V trimmed by 5 bases and J by 5 bases, 12 bases remained unmatched. This CDR3 region has 16 residues. CDR3 bases: TGTGCCAGCTCAGTCCAACCGGGACTAGGGGGAGATACGCAGTATTTT. This gives the protein CASSVQPGLGGDTQYF.

This sequence joins TRBV18 and TRBJ2-5; TRBD1 aligns across 8 bases. V gave up 8 bases and J gave up 9 bases; unmatched junction bases: 8. This CDR3 is built from 12 residues. In germline, CDR1 is KGHSH, CDR2 LQKENI. The CDR3 here is CASAGQGGSQYF. Here the CDR3 DNA reads TGTGCCAGCGCCGGACAGGGAGGTTCCCAGTACTTC. Full variable domain (outside the CDR3, taken from reference TRBV18 and TRBJ2-5): NAGVMQNPRHLVRRRGQEARLRCSPMKGHSHVYWYRQLPEEGLKFMVYLQKENIIDESGMPKERFSAEFPKEGPSILRIQQVVRGDSAAYFCASAGQGGSQYFGPGTRLLVL.

This clone was counted a single time. The rearrangement uses TRBV10-1 and TRBJ1-5; D is unclear. The CDR3 consists of 11 residues. V lost 8 bases and J 2 bases, leaving 4 bases between the germline ends. The germline gives CDR1 WNHNN, CDR2 SYGVQD (reference sequence). The CDR3 reads CASFGNQPQHF. Here the CDR3 DNA reads TGCGCCAGCTTCGGCAATCAGCCCCAGCATTTT.

This clone was counted only a few times. The rearrangement joins TRBV6-5 to TRBJ1-5; D gene ambiguous. The germline gives CDR1 MNHEY, CDR2 SVGAGI. The CDR3 has 13 residues. Trimming cost V 7 bases and J 7 bases, with 14 bases left between them. The CDR3 is CASMGWRHQPQHF. CDR3 coding DNA: TGTGCCAGCATGGGGTGGAGGCACCAGCCCCAGCATTTT.

V gene TRBV30 combines with J gene TRBJ2-3, with D perhaps matching TRBD2 (5 bases). The CDR3 loop spans 11 amino acids. CDR1 and CDR2 from the germline V gene are GTSNPN and SVGIG (reference sequence). Trimming left V 5 bases short and J 5 bases short, with 8 bases between. The CDR3 sequence is CAWAGVDTQYF. CDR3 sequence (DNA): TGTGCCTGGGCGGGTGTAGATACGCAGTATTTT.

This sequence joins TRBV9 and TRBJ2-7; 7 positions match TRBD1. The V segment lost 0 bases and the J segment 4 bases; nucleotides outside the gene matches: 4. The CDR3 contains 14 residues. Germline CDR1 is SGDLS and CDR2 is YYNGEE. The CDR3 nucleotides are TGTGCCAGCAGCGTAGGTACAGGGGAGTACGAGCAGTACTTC. Protein: CASSVGTGEYEQYF.

This clone was seen only once. This chain joins TRBV6-1 and TRBJ2-3; D is perhaps TRBD2 (5 bases). The CDR3 contains 16 residues. CDR1 is MNHNS and CDR2 is SASEGT in the germline V gene. V shed 3 bases and J shed 1 base, with 14 bases lying between them. The CDR3 nucleotides are TGTGCCAGCAGTGATGGCCGGGGAAGAGGCACAGATACGCAGTATTTT. It encodes CASSDGRGRGTDTQYF.

The V and J genes are TRBV2 and TRBJ2-1; 7 bases are shared with TRBD1. Germline trimming cut 7 bases from V and 5 bases from J; bases unmatched to any gene: 8. CDR3 length: 14 amino acids. The germline CDR1 and CDR2 sequences are SNHLY and FYNNEI. CDR3 bases: TGTGCCAGCAAAAGACAGGGCCCTAACAATGAGCAGTTCTTC. Translated, it gives CASKRQGPNNEQFF.

This chain uses TRBV7-9 with TRBJ1-2; D is perhaps TRBD1 (6 bases). This CDR3 region has 13 residues. CDR1 SEHNR and CDR2 FQNEAQ come from the germline V gene (reference sequence). Trimming removed 5 bases at V and 4 bases at J, with 11 bases between. In DNA, the CDR3 is TGTGCCAGCAGCCCAGGGGAGTCCTATGGCTACACCTTC. The encoded protein is CASSPGESYGYTF.

The genes are TRBV2 and TRBJ1-1; weak D call: TRBD1 (5 bases). The V end was cut by 6 bases, the J end by 0 bases, with 14 bases between. The CDR3 totals 15 residues. Per the germline V gene, CDR1 is SNHLY and CDR2 is FYNNEI. The CDR3 DNA follows: TGTGCCAGCAGCACAAAAACAGGCCTGAACACTGAAGCTTTCTTT. Its translation is CASSTKTGLNTEAFF.

This clone has a handful of counts. The chain recombines TRBV27 with TRBJ2-7, with TRBD1 as a possible D gene (5 bases). V was clipped by 8 bases and J by 7 bases, with 18 bases between them. CDR3 size: 13 residues. Germline V gene lookup returns CDR1 MNHEY and CDR2 SMNVEV (reference sequence). CDR3 DNA: TGTGCCAGCCCAGGGCCCCACCGCCGGGAGCAGTACTTC. Its translation is CASPGPHRREQYF.

A note on this clone: The same CDR3 can be traced to other DNA sequences in this sample. V and J are TRBV5-1 and TRBJ2-7; possible D gene TRBD1, 6 bases. V gave up 2 bases and J gave up 4 bases, with 7 bases separating them. Germline CDR1 and CDR2: SGHRS and YFSETQ. The CDR3 has 12 amino acids. The CDR3 DNA follows: TGCGCCAGCAGCTTACAGGGTTACGAGCAGTACTTC. Translating it yields CASSLQGYEQYF. Together with reference TRBV5-1 and TRBJ2-7, the CDR3 gives the full variable domain: KAGVTQTPRYLIKTRGQQVTLSCSPISGHRSVSWYQQTPGQGLQFLFEYFSETQRNKGNFPGRFSGRQFSNSRSEMNVSTLELGDSALYLCASSLQGYEQYFGPGTRLTVT.

This clone was detected only once. The chain uses TRBV6-5 and TRBJ2-7; D is unresolved. Trimming shortened V by 4 bases and J by 5 bases, and 15 bases separated the two germline ends. The germline V gene has CDR1 MNHEY and CDR2 SVGAGI. This CDR3 is built from 14 residues. The CDR3 reads CASSLRRKEDEQYF. The CDR3 DNA sequence: TGTGCCAGCAGTTTGAGGCGGAAAGAGGACGAGCAGTACTTC.

The chain uses TRBV7-2 and TRBJ2-2; D not certain. The V end was cut by 5 bases, the J end by 1 base, with 11 bases between. The CDR3 contains 15 residues. Germline V gene lookup returns CDR1 SGHTA and CDR2 FQGNSA. In DNA, the CDR3 is TGTGCCAGCAGCCAGCAGGTGTGGAACACCGGGGAGCTGTTTTTT. Its protein is CASSQQVWNTGELFF.

V is TRBV2 and J is TRBJ2-5; D possibly corresponds to TRBD1 (6 bases). V was trimmed by 4 bases and J by 1 base, leaving 16 bases between them. The CDR3 consists of 16 residues. Germline values: CDR1 SNHLY, CDR2 FYNNEI. This chain's CDR3 is CASSAPTTGPQETQYF. As DNA, the CDR3 is TGTGCCAGCAGTGCCCCCACAACAGGGCCCCAAGAGACCCAGTACTTC.